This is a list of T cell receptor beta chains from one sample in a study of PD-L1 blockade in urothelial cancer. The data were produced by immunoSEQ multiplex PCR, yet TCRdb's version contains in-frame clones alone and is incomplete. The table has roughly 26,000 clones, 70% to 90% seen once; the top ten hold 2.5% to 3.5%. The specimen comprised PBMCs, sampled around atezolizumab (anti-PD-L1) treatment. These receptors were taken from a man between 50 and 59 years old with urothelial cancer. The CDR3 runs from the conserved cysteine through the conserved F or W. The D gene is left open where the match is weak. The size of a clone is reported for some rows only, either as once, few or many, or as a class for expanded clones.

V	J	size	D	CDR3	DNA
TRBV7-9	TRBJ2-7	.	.	CASSSGWSTGVDFYEQYF	TGTGCCAGCAGCTCCGGGTGGTCGACGGGGGTCGACTTCTACGAGCAGTACTTC
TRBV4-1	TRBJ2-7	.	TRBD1	CASSHAPGQGAYEQYF	TGCGCCAGCAGCCACGCCCCGGGACAGGGTGCCTACGAGCAGTACTTC
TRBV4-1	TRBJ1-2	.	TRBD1	CASSHALDRAAGYTF	TGCGCCAGCAGCCACGCTCTTGACAGGGCGGCTGGCTACACCTTC
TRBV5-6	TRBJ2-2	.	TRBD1	CASSLGGQVAGELFF	TGTGCCAGCAGCTTGGGGGGACAGGTTGCCGGGGAGCTGTTTTTT
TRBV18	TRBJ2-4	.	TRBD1	CASSPATGSGNIQYF	TGTGCCAGCTCACCAGCGACAGGGTCGGGAAACATTCAGTACTTC
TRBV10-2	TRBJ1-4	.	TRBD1	CASSVTGATTNEKLFF	TGCGCCAGCAGTGTGACAGGGGCAACAACTAATGAAAAACTGTTTTTT
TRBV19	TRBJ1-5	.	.	CASSRRGQPQHF	TGTGCCAGTAGTAGAAGAGGTCAGCCCCAGCATTTT
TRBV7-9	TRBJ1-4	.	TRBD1	CASSPRTGRGKLFF	TGTGCCAGCAGCCCACGGACAGGACGGGGAAAACTGTTTTTT
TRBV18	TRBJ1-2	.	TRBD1	CASSPGTVFRYGYTF	TGTGCCAGCTCACCCGGGACAGTATTTCGCTATGGCTACACCTTC
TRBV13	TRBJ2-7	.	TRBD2	CASRLAGRSYEQYF	TGTGCCAGCAGGCTAGCGGGTCGCTCCTACGAGCAGTACTTC
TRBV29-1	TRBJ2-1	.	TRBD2	CSVRTSGRASGYDEQFF	TGCAGCGTCAGGACTAGCGGGAGGGCCTCGGGATATGATGAGCAGTTCTTC
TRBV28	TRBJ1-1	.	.	CASSFMNTEAFF	TGTGCCAGCAGTTTTATGAACACTGAAGCTTTCTTT
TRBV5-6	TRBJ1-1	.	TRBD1	CASSLVGQGFGRTEAFF	TGTGCCAGCAGCTTGGTGGGACAGGGGTTTGGGCGGACTGAAGCTTTCTTT
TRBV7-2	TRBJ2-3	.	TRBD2	CASSAGVGDTQYF	TGTGCCAGCAGCGCGGGGGTGGGAGATACGCAGTATTTT
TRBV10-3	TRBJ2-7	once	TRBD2	CAIRPGTSDYEQYF	TGTGCCATCAGACCCGGGACTAGTGATTACGAGCAGTACTTC
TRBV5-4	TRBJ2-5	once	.	CASSSAGGSFRETQYF	TGTGCCAGCAGCTCGGCTGGGGGGAGTTTCCGAGAGACCCAGTACTTC
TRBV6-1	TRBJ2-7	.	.	CASSEDGGSPSYEQYF	TGTGCCAGCAGTGAAGATGGGGGGTCACCGTCCTACGAGCAGTACTTC
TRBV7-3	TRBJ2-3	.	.	CASSLTSSSTDTQYF	TGTGCCAGCAGCTTAACTTCGTCCAGCACAGATACGCAGTATTTT
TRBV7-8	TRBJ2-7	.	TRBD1	CASSFDRGNYEQYF	TGTGCCAGCAGCTTCGACAGGGGGAACTACGAGCAGTACTTC
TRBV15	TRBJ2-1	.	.	CATSRDQGGYNEQFF	TGTGCCACCAGCAGAGATCAGGGAGGATACAATGAGCAGTTCTTC
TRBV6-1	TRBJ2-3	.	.	CASQGPDTQYF	TGTGCCAGCCAGGGCCCAGATACGCAGTATTTT
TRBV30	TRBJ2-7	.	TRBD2	CAWSQLAGLSYEQYF	TGTGCCTGGAGTCAGCTAGCGGGGCTTTCCTACGAGCAGTACTTC
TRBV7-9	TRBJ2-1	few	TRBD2	CASSPRTSGRNNEQFF	TGTGCCAGCAGCCCCCGGACTAGCGGGAGGAACAATGAGCAGTTCTTC
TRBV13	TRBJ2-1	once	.	CASSAKTLRKQFF	TGTGCCAGCAGCGCAAAGACTCTCCGAAAGCAGTTCTTC
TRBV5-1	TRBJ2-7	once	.	CASSLTEPPYEQYF	TGCGCCAGCAGCTTAACGGAGCCCCCCTACGAGCAGTACTTC
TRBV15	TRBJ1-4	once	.	CATSRTGTHLTTNEKLFF	TGTGCCACCAGCAGAACCGGGACACACCTAACAACTAATGAAAAACTGTTTTTT
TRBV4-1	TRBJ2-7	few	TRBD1	CASSQADRATYEQYF	TGCGCCAGCAGCCAAGCGGACAGGGCCACCTACGAGCAGTACTTC
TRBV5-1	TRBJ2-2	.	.	CASSLAPTENTGELFF	TGCGCCAGCAGCTTGGCCCCGACAGAGAACACCGGGGAGCTGTTTTTT
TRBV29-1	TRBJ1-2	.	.	CSLLDPNYGYTF	TGCAGCCTTCTAGACCCTAACTATGGCTACACCTTC
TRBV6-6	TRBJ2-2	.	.	CASSYSRGYTGELFF	TGTGCCAGCAGTTACTCAAGGGGATACACCGGGGAGCTGTTTTTT
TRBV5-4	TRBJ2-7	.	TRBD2	CASRPGLATYEQYF	TGTGCCAGTCGTCCGGGACTAGCGACCTACGAGCAGTACTTC
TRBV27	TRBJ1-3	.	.	CASSLSRDSGNTIYF	TGTGCCAGCAGTTTATCCCGGGACTCTGGAAACACCATATATTTT
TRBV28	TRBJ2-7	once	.	CASGVVGTYEQYF	TGTGCCAGCGGAGTAGTTGGTACCTACGAGCAGTACTTC
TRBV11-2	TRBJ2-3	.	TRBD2	CASNQAGGTDTQYF	TGTGCCAGCAACCAAGCGGGGGGTACAGATACGCAGTATTTT
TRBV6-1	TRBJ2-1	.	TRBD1	CASTEGQGDMDEQFF	TGTGCCAGCACCGAAGGACAGGGGGATATGGATGAGCAGTTCTTC
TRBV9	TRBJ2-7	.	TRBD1	CASSPRDDRALYEQYF	TGTGCCAGCAGCCCCCGAGACGACAGGGCCCTATACGAGCAGTACTTC
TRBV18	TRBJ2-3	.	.	CASSSEADTQYF	TGTGCCAGCTCATCAGAAGCAGATACGCAGTATTTT
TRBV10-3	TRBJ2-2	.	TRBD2	CASLAVRGGLTGELFF	TGTGCCTCCCTCGCCGTGCGGGGGGGCCTCACCGGGGAGCTGTTTTTT
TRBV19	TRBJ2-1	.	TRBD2	CASSIDLGVAGGPSREQFF	TGTGCCAGTAGTATAGATCTAGGGGTAGCGGGAGGGCCGAGTCGTGAGCAGTTCTTC
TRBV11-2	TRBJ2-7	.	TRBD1	CASSPIRTGDIYEQYF	TGTGCCAGCAGCCCCATAAGGACAGGGGATATCTACGAGCAGTACTTC
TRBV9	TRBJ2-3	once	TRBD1	CASSGYRGADTQYF	TGTGCCAGCAGCGGATACAGGGGGGCTGATACGCAGTATTTT